This TCR beta chain was found in a study of OX40 agonist ivuxolimab in advanced cancers. This CDR3 has 17 amino acids. V lost 0 bases, J lost 7 bases, and 9 bases stayed unmatched. CDR1 and CDR2 from the germline V gene are LNHNV and YYDKDF (reference sequence). Clones were sequenced by immunoSEQ multiplex PCR, and TCRdb holds only the in-frame ones, with some missing. The data contain around 70,000 clones, approximately 78% of them seen just once; the ten biggest clones take up about 5%. The source material was CD4+ or CD8+ T cells sorted from blood, sampled in a trial of the OX40 agonist ivuxolimab. This clonotype originated in an adult with an advanced solid tumor such as melanoma, head and neck, liver or kidney cancer. The chain joins TRBV15 to TRBJ2-1; TRBD1 matches at 10 bases. The CDR3 protein is CATSRDGDRGLGNEQFF. In DNA, the CDR3 is TGTGCCACCAGCAGAGATGGGGACAGGGGATTGGGGAATGAGCAGTTCTTC. Variable domain in full (rest from reference TRBV15 and TRBJ2-1): DAMVIQNPRYQVTQFGKPVTLSCSQTLNHNVMYWYQQKSSQAPKLLFHYYDKDFNNEADTPDNFQSRRPNTSFCFLDIRSPGLGDTAMYLCATSRDGDRGLGNEQFFGPGTRLTVL.